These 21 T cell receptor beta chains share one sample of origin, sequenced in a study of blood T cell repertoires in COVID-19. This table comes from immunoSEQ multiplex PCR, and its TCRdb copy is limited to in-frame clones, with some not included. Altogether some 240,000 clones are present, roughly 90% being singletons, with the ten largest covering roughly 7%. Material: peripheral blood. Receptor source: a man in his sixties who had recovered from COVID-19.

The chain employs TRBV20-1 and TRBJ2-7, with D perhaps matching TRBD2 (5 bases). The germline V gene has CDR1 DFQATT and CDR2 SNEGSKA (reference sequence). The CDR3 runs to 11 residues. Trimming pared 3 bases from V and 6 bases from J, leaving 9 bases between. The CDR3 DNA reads TGCAGTGCTAGGTTTGCGGGCGAGCAGTACTTC. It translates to CSARFAGEQYF.

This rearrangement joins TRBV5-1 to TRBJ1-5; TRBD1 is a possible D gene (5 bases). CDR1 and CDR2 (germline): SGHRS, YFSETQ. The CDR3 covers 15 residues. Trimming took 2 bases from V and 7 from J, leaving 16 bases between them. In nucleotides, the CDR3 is TGCGCCAGCAGCTTCTTTGGAGGGGAGGGACAGCCCCAGCATTTT. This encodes CASSFFGGEGQPQHF. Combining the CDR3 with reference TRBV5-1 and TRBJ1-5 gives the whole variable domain KAGVTQTPRYLIKTRGQQVTLSCSPISGHRSVSWYQQTPGQGLQFLFEYFSETQRNKGNFPGRFSGRQFSNSRSEMNVSTLELGDSALYLCASSFFGGEGQPQHFGDGTRLSIL.

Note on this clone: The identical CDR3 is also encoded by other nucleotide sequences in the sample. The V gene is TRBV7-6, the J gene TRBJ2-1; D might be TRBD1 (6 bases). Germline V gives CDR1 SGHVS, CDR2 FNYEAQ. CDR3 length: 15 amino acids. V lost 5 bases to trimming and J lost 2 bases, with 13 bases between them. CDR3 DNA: TGTGCCAGCAGCCTGGGGCAGGGGCCCTACAATGAGCAGTTCTTC. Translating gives CASSLGQGPYNEQFF.

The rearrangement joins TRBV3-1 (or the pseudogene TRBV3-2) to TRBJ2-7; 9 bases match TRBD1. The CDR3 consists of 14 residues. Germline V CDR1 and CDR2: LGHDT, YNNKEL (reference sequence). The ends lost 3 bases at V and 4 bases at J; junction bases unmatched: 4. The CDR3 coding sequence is TGTGCCAGCAGCCATCGGGACAGGGCTTACGAGCAGTACTTC. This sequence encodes CASSHRDRAYEQYF.

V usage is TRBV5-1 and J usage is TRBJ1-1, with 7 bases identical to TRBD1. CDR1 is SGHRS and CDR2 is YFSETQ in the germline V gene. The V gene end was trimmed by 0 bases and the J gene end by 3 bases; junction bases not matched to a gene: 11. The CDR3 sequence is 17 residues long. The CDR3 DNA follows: TGCGCCAGCAGCTTGGCGGTGGCAGGGGGAAGGGACACTGAAGCTTTCTTT. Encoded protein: CASSLAVAGGRDTEAFF. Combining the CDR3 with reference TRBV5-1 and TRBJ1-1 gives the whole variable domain KAGVTQTPRYLIKTRGQQVTLSCSPISGHRSVSWYQQTPGQGLQFLFEYFSETQRNKGNFPGRFSGRQFSNSRSEMNVSTLELGDSALYLCASSLAVAGGRDTEAFFGQGTRLTVV.

In nucleotides, the CDR3 is TGTGCCAGCAGCTTGTTCGCGGGGGCCGTATACAATGAGCAGTTCTTC. It translates to CASSLFAGAVYNEQFF. The V and J genes are TRBV5-4 and TRBJ2-1; possible D gene TRBD2, 7 bases. Germline V gene sequence: CDR1 SGHNT, CDR2 YYREEE (reference sequence). V was pared by 1 base and J by 4 bases, with 15 bases between. This CDR3 region has 16 residues.

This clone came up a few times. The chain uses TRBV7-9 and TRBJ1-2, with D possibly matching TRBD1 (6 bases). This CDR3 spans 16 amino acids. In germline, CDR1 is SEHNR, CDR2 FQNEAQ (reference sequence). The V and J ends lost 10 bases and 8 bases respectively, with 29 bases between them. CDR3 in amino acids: CAISTPSTGLQRGYTF. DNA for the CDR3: TGTGCCATTTCAACCCCCTCGACAGGTCTCCAAAGAGGCTACACCTTC.

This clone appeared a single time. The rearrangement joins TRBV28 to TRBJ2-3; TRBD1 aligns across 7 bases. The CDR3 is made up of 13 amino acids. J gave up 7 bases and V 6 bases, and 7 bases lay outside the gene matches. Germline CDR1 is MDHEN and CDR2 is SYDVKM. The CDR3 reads CASSTQGRNTQYF. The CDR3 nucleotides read TGTGCCAGCAGCACACAGGGGCGGAATACGCAGTATTTT.

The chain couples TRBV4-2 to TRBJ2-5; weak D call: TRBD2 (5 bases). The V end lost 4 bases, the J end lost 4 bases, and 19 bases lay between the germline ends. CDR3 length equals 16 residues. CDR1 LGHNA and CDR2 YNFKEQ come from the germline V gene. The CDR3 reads CASSPIVATERETQYF. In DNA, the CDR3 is TGTGCCAGCAGCCCTATAGTAGCGACCGAACGAGAGACCCAGTACTTC.

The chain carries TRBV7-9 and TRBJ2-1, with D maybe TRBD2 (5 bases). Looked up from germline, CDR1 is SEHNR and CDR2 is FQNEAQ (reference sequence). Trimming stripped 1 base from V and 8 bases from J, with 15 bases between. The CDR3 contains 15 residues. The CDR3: CASSLVRSSLYEQFF. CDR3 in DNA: TGTGCCAGCAGCTTAGTCAGGTCTAGCCTATATGAGCAGTTCTTC.

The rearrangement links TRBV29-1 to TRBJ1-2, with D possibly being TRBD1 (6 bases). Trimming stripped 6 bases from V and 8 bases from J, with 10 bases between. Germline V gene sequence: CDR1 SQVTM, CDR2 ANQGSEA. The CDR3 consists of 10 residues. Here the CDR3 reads CSVNREGYTF. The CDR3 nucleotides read TGCAGCGTAAACAGGGAGGGCTACACCTTC.

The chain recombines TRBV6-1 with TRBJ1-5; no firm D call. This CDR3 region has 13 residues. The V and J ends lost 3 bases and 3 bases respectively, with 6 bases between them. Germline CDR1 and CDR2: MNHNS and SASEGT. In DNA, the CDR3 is TGTGCCAGCAGTGACCTAGTCAATCAGCCCCAGCATTTT. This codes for CASSDLVNQPQHF.

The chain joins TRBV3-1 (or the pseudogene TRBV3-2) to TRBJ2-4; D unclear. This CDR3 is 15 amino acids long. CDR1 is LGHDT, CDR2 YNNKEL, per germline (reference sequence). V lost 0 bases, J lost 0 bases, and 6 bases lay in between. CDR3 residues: CASSQDSRAKNIQYF. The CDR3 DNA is TGTGCCAGCAGCCAAGATTCTCGAGCCAAAAACATTCAGTACTTC.

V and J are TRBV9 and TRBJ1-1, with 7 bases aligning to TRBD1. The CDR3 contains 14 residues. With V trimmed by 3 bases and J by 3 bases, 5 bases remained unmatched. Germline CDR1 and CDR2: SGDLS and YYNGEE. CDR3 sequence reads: CASSATGYDTEAFF. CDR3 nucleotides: TGTGCCAGCAGCGCGACAGGGTACGACACTGAAGCTTTCTTT.

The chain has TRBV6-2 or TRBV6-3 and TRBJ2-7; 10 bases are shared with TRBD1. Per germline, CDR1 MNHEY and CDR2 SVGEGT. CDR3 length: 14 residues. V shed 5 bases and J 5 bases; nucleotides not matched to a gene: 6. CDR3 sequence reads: CASSGEGTGDEQYF. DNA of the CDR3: TGTGCCAGCAGTGGTGAAGGGACAGGGGACGAGCAGTACTTC.

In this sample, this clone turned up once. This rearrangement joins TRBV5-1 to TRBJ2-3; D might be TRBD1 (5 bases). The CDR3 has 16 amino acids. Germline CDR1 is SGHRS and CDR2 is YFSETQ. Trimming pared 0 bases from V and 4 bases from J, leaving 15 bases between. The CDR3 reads CASSLGPWGTPDTQYF. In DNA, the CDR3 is TGCGCCAGCAGCTTGGGACCTTGGGGCACACCAGATACGCAGTATTTT.

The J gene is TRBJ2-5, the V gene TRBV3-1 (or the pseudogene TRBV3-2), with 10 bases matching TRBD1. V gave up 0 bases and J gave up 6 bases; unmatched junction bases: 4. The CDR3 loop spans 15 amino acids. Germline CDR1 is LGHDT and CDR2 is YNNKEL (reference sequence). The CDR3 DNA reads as TGTGCCAGCAGCCAAGAACCGGGACAGGGGAAGACCCAGTACTTC. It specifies CASSQEPGQGKTQYF.

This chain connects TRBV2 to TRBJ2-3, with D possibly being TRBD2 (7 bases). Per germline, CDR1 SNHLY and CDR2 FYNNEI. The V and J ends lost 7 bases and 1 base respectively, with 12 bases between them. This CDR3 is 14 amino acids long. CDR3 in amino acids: CASMVGGRTDTQYF. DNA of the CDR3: TGTGCCAGCATGGTGGGGGGGCGCACAGATACGCAGTATTTT.

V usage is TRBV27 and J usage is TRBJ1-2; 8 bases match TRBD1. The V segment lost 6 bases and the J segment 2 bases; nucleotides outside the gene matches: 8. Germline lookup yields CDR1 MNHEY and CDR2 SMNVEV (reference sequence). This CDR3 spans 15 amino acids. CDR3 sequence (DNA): TGTGCCAGCAGCCTTCTCGGACAGGGCAACTATGGCTACACCTTC. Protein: CASSLLGQGNYGYTF.

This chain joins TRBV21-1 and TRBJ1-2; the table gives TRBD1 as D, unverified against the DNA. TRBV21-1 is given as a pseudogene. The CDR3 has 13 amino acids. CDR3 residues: CASSKDRIYGYTF. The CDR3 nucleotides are TGTGCCAGCAGCAAAGACAGGATCTATGGCTACACCTTC.

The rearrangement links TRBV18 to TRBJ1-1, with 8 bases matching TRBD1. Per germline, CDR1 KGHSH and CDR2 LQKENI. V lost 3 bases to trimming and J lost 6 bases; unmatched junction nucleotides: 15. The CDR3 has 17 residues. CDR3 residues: CASSPEWTGIGSAEAFF. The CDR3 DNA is TGTGCCAGCTCACCCGAATGGACAGGGATCGGGAGCGCTGAAGCTTTCTTT.